This T cell receptor beta chain emerged from a study of identical twins. The study, taken as a whole, reports: Out-of-frame TCR alpha sharing in monozygotic twins exceeded recombination model predictions. Memory repertoires lacked the insertion deficit that abundant cord blood beta clonotypes showed. Invariant MAIT and iNKT cells could partly confound zero-insertion analyses.

A universal primer site was incorporated via template switching, and the cDNA contained unique molecular identifiers. TCRdb re-called the 5' RACE reads with MiXCR, one entry per CDR3 protein. This sample has around 500,000 distinct CDR3 sequences; approximately 14% occur once, and the top ten carry approximately 0.52%. Germline values: CDR1 SGHRS, CDR2 YFSETQ. Deletions cut 2 bases from V and 0 bases from J, with 8 bases between. The CDR3 runs to 14 residues. This clonotype appeared a few times. What it recognizes is unknown. These data are also associated with another study on yellow fever vaccine responses in identical twins.

The specimen was CD4+ T cells sorted from blood. The receptor was derived from a woman aged 18-30 years in good health. This chain uses TRBV5-1 with TRBJ2-5; D not certain. CDR3 in DNA: TGCGCCAGCAGCTTCGAGACGTACCAAGAGACCCAGTACTTC. Its protein is CASSFETYQETQYF.